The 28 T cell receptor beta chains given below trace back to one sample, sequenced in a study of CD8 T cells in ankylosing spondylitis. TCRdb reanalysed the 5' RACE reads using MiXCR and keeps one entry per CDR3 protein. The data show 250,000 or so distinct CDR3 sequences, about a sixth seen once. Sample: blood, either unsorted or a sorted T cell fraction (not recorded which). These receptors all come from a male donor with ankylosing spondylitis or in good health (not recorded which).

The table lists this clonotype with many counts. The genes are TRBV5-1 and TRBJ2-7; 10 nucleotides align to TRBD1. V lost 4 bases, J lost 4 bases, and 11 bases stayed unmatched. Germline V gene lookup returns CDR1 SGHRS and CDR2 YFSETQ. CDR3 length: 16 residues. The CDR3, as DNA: TGCGCCAGCAGCGTCACACCGGGACAGGGGACTTACGAGCAGTACTTC. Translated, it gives CASSVTPGQGTYEQYF.

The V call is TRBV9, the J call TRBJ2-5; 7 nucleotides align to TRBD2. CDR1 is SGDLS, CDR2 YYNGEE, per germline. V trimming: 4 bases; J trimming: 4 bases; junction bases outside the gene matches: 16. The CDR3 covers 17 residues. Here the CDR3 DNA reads TGTGCCAGCAGCCCCCGAGGGACTATCCGTATGGTAGAGACCCAGTACTTC. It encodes CASSPRGTIRMVETQYF.

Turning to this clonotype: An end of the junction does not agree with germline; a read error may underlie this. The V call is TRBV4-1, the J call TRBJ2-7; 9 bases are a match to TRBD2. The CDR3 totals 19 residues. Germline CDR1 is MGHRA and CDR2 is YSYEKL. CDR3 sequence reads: CASSQDQTPATSGSYVQYF. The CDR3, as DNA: TGCGCCAGCAGCCAAGATCAGACGCCGGCGACTAGCGGCTCCTACGTGCAGTACTTC.

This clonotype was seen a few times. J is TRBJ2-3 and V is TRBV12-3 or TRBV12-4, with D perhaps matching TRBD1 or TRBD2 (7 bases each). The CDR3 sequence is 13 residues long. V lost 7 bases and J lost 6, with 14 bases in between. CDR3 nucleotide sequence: TGTGCCAGCACCCCAGGGGGGGCGGATACGCAGTATTTT. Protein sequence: CASTPGGADTQYF.

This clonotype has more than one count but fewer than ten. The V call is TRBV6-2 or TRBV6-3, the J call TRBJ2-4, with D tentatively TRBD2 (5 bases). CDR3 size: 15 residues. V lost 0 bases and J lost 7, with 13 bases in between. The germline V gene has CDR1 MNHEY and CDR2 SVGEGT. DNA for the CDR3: TGTGCCAGCAGTTACTCGAGTGGGAGTGGGAACATTCAGTACTTC. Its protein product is CASSYSSGSGNIQYF.

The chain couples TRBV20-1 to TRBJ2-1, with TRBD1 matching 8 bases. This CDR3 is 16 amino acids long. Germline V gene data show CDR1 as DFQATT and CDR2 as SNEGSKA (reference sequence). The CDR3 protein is CSSSGQGGGSYNEQFF. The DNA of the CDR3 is TGCAGCTCCAGTGGACAGGGTGGAGGCTCCTACAATGAGCAGTTCTTC.

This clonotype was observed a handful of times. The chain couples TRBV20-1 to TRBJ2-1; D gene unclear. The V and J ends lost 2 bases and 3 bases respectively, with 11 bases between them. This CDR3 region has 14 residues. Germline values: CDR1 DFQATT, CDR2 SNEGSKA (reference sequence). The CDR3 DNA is TGCAGTGCTAGACCCTGGCCCGTCTACAATGAGCAGTTCTTC. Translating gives CSARPWPVYNEQFF.

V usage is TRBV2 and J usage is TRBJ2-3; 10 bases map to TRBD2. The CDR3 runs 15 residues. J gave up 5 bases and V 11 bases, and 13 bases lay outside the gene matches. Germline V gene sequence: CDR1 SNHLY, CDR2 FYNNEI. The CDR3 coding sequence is TGTGCCTCCCAGGGGCTAGCGGGAGTTCGAGATACGCAGTATTTT. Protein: CASQGLAGVRDTQYF.

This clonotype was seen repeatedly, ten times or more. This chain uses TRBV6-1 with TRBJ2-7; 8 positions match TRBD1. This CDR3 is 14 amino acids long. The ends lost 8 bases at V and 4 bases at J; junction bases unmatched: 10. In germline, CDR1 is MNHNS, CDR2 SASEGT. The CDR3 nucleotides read TGTGCCAGCGGCGCTGGGACAGGAATATACGAGCAGTACTTC. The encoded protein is CASGAGTGIYEQYF.

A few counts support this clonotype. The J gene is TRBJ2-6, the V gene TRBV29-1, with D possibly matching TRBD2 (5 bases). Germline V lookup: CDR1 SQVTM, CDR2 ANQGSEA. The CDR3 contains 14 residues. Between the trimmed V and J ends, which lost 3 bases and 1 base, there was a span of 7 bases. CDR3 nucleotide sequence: TGCAGCGTTGACGGGGTATCTGGGGCCAACGTCCTGACTTTC. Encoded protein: CSVDGVSGANVLTF.

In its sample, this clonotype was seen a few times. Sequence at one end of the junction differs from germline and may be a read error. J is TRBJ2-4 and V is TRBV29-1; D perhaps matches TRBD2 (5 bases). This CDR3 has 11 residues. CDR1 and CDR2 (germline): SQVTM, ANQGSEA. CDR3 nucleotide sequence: TGCAGCGTCGAAGCGGAAAACATTCAGTACTTC. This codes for CSVEAENIQYF. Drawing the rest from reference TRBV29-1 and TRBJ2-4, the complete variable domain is SAVISQKPSRDICQRGTSLTIQCQVDSQVTMMFWYRQQPGQSLTLIATANQGSEATYESGFVIDKFPISRPNLTFSTLTVSNMSPEDSSIYLCSVEAENIQYFGAGTRLSVL.

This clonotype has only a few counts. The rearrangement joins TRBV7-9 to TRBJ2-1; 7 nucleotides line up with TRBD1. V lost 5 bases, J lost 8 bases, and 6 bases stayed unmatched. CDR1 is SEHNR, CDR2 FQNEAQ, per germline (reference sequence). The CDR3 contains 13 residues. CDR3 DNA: TGTGCCAGCAGCGCGACAGGGATCGATGAGCAGTTCTTC. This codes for CASSATGIDEQFF.

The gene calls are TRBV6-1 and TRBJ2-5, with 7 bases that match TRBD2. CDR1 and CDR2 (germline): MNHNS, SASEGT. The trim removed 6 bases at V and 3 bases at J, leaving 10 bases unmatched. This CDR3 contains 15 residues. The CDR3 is CASSLPRLAEETQYF. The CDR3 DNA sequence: TGTGCCAGCAGCCTCCCGAGGCTAGCGGAAGAGACCCAGTACTTC.

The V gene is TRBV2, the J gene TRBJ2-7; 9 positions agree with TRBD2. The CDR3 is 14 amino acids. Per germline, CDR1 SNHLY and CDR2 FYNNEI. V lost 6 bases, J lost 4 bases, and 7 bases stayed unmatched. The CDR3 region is CASSGGGGLYEQYF. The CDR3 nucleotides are TGTGCCAGCAGCGGCGGGGGGGGCTTATACGAGCAGTACTTC. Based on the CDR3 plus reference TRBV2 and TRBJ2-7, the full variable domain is EPEVTQTPSHQVTQMGQEVILRCVPISNHLYFYWYRQILGQKVEFLVSFYNNEISEKSEIFDDQFSVERPDGSNFTLKIRSTKLEDSAMYFCASSGGGGLYEQYFGPGTRLTVT.

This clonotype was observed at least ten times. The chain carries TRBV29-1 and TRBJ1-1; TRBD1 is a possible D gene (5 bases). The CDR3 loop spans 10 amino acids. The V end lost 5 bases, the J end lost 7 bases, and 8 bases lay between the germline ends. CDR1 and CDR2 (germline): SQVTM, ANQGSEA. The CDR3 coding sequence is TGCAGCGTTCGGGACTATGAAGCTTTCTTT. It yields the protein CSVRDYEAFF.

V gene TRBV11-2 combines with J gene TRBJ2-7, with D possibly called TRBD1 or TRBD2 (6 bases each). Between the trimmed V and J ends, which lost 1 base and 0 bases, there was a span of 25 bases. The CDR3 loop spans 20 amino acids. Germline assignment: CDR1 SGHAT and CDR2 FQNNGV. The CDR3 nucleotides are TGTGCCAGCAGCTTAGTGGAGAGACAGGTCTCCCGGGAGAGCTCCTACGAGCAGTACTTC. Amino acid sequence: CASSLVERQVSRESSYEQYF.

The CDR3 protein is CASSPRAPWAEAFF. The CDR3 bases are TGTGCCAGCAGCCCCCGGGCCCCTTGGGCTGAAGCTTTCTTT. This chain uses TRBV12-3 or TRBV12-4 with TRBJ1-1; D remains unclear. The CDR3 is 14 amino acids. V dropped 6 bases and J dropped 6 bases, with 17 bases sitting between them.

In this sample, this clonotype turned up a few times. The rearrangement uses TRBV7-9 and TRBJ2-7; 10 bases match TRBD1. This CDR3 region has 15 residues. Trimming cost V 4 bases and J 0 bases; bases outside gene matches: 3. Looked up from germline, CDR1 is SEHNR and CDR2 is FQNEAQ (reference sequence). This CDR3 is CASSWGQGSSYEQYF. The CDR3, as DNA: TGTGCCAGCAGCTGGGGACAGGGGAGCTCCTACGAGCAGTACTTC.

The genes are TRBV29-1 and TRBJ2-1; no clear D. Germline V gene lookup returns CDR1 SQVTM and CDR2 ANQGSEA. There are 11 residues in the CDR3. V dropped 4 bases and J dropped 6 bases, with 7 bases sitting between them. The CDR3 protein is CSVVPGNEQFF. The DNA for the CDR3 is TGCAGCGTTGTCCCGGGCAATGAGCAGTTCTTC.

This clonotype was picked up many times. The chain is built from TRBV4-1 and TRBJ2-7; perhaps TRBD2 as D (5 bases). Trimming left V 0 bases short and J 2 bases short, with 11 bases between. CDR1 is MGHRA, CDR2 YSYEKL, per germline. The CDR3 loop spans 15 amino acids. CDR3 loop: CASSQERRGTYEQYF. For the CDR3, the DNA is TGCGCCAGCAGCCAAGAACGGAGAGGGACCTACGAGCAGTACTTC.

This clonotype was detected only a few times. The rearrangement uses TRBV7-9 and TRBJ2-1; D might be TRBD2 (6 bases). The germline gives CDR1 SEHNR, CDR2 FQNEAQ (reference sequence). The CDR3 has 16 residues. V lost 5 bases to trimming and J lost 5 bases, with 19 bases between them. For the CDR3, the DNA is TGTGCCAGCAGCCAAATAGGTAGTAGCGGCGACAATGAGCAGTTCTTC. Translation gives CASSQIGSSGDNEQFF.

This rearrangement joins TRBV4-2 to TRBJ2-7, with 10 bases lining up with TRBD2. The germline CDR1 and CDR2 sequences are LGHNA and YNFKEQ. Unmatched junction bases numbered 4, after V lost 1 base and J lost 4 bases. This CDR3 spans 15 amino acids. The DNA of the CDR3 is TGTGCCAGCAGCCAAGCCAGAGCGGGAGGGTACGAGCAGTACTTC. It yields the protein CASSQARAGGYEQYF.

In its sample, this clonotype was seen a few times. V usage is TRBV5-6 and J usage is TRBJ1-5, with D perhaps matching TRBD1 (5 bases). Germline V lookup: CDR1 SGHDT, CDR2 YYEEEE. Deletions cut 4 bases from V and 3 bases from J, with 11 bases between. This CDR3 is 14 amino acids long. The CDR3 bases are TGTGCCAGCAGCGGGGGAAGGAACAATCAGCCCCAGCATTTT. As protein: CASSGGRNNQPQHF. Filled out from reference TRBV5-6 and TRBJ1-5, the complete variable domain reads DAGVTQSPTHLIKTRGQQVTLRCSPKSGHDTVSWYQQALGQGPQFIFQYYEEEERQRGNFPDRFSGHQFPNYSSELNVNALLLGDSALYLCASSGGRNNQPQHFGDGTRLSIL.

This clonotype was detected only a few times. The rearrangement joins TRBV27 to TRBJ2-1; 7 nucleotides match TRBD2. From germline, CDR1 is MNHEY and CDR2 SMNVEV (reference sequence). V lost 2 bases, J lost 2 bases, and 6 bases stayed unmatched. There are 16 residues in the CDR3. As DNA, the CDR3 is TGTGCCAGCAGTTTAGTCCTAGCGGCTACCTACAATGAGCAGTTCTTC. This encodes CASSLVLAATYNEQFF.

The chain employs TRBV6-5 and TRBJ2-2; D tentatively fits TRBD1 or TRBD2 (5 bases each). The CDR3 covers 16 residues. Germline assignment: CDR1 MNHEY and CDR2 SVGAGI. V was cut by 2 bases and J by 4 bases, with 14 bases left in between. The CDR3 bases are TGTGCCAGCAGTTACGGGCAGGGAGAGAGCACCGGGGAGCTGTTTTTT. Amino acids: CASSYGQGESTGELFF.

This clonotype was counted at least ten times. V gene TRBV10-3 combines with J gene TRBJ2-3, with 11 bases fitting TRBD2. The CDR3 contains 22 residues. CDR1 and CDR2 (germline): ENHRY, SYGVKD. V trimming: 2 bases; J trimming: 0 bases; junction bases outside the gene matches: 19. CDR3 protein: CAISEPRTSGQSHRSSTDTQYF. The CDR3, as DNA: TGTGCCATCAGTGAGCCGAGGACTAGCGGGCAGAGCCACCGTTCTAGCACAGATACGCAGTATTTT.

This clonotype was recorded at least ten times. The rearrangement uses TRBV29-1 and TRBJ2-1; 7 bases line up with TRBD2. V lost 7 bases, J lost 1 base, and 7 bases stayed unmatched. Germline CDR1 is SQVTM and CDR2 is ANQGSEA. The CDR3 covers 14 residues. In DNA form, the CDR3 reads TGCAGCGCCAGTAGCGGGTTTTCCTACAATGAGCAGTTCTTC. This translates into CSASSGFSYNEQFF.

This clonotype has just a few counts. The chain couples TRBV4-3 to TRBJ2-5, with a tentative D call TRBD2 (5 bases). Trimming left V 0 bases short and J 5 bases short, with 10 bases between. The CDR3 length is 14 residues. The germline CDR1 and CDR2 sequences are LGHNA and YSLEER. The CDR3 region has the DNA TGCGCCAGCAGCCAAGATCTCGGGGATGAGACCCAGTACTTC. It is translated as CASSQDLGDETQYF.